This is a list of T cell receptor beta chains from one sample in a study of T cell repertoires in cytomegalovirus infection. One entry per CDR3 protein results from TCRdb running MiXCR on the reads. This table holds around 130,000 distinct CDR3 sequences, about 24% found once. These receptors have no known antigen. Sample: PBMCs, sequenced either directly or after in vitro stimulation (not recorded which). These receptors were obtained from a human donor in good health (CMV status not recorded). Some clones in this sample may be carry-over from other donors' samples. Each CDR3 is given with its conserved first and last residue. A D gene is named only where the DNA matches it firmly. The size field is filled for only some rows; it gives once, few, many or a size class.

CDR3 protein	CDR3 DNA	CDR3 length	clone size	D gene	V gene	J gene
CASSPEAAGDYTF	TGTGCCAGCAGTCCGGAGGCGGCCGGGGACTACACCTTC	13	once	.	TRBV27	TRBJ1-2
CATRTSGSSWETQYF	TGTGCCACCCGGACTAGCGGGAGTTCATGGGAGACCCAGTACTTC	15	few	TRBD2	TRBV2	TRBJ2-5
CASSESPGLAVYNEQFF	TGTGCCAGCAGCGAGAGTCCGGGACTAGCGGTGTACAATGAGCAGTTCTTC	17	.	TRBD2	TRBV11-3	TRBJ2-1
CSAHPAQASYQETQYF	TGCAGTGCCCACCCGGCGCAGGCCAGTTACCAAGAGACCCAGTACTTC	16	once	.	TRBV20-1	TRBJ2-5
CASSQAVGDRANGYTF	TGCGCCAGCAGCCAAGCGGTCGGGGACAGGGCGAATGGCTACACCTTC	16	few	TRBD1	TRBV4-3	TRBJ1-2
CASSSRPGLAGDLATQYF	TGTGCCAGCAGCTCTAGACCGGGACTAGCGGGAGACTTGGCGACCCAGTACTTC	18	.	TRBD2	TRBV11-3	TRBJ2-5
CASSIGRTLLNTGELFF	TGTGCCAGTAGTATAGGCAGGACGCTTCTGAACACCGGGGAGCTGTTTTTT	17	many	.	TRBV19	TRBJ2-2
CASPELAGGQRSYNEQFF	TGTGCCAGCCCCGAACTAGCGGGAGGTCAGAGGTCCTACAATGAGCAGTTCTTC	18	.	TRBD2	TRBV6-8	TRBJ2-1
CSAQDRTYGYTF	TGCAGTGCCCAGGACAGAACCTATGGCTACACCTTC	12	.	.	TRBV20-1	TRBJ1-2
CASSIFPEYPYNEQFF	TGTGCCAGTAGTATTTTCCCCGAATACCCCTACAATGAGCAGTTCTTC	16	.	.	TRBV19	TRBJ2-1
CASSFQNRASGNTIYF	TGTGCCAGCAGCTTTCAAAACAGGGCCTCCGGAAACACCATATATTTT	16	many	.	TRBV7-2	TRBJ1-3
CANDEGQGSWETQYF	TGTGCCAACGACGAAGGTCAGGGAAGCTGGGAGACCCAGTACTTC	15	.	.	TRBV2	TRBJ2-5
CASRLSRDTEAFF	TGTGCCAGCAGGCTCTCGAGGGATACTGAAGCTTTCTTT	13	many	.	TRBV12-3/TRBV12-4	TRBJ1-1
CASSPDQKSYNEQFF	TGTGCCAGCAGCCCGGACCAAAAGTCCTACAATGAGCAGTTCTTC	15	.	.	TRBV7-7	TRBJ2-1
CASIGQPANTGELFF	TGTGCCAGCATAGGACAGCCCGCGAACACCGGGGAGCTGTTTTTT	15	.	.	TRBV28	TRBJ2-2
CASSSGGLLNEQFF	TGCGCCAGCAGCTCAGGGGGCCTCCTCAATGAGCAGTTCTTC	14	.	TRBD1	TRBV5-1	TRBJ2-1
CASTLHRRENSNQPQHF	TGTGCCAGCACCCTGCACAGGAGGGAGAATAGCAATCAGCCCCAGCATTTT	17	many	.	TRBV6-2/TRBV6-3	TRBJ1-5
CAIGGDEETQYF	TGTGCCATCGGTGGGGATGAAGAGACCCAGTACTTC	12	once	.	TRBV10-3	TRBJ2-5